What follows are 8 T cell receptor beta chains derived from one specimen sequenced in a study of OX40 agonist ivuxolimab in advanced cancers. The assay was immunoSEQ multiplex PCR, and TCRdb's table has in-frame clones only and misses some. The table shows 85,000 to 100,000 clones, with about 90% occurring only once. This sample comprised CD4+ or CD8+ T cells sorted from blood, obtained in a trial of the OX40 agonist ivuxolimab. The receptors originated from an adult with an advanced solid tumor such as melanoma, head and neck, liver or kidney cancer.

The V and J genes are TRBV7-2 and TRBJ2-5; perhaps TRBD1 as D (5 bases). Per germline, CDR1 SGHTA and CDR2 FQGNSA. The CDR3 covers 14 residues. Deletions cut 4 bases from V and 3 bases from J, with 12 bases between. CDR3 sequence: CASSSQDKKETQYF. The CDR3 DNA sequence: TGTGCCAGCAGCTCCCAGGACAAGAAAGAGACCCAGTACTTC.

The chain carries TRBV30 and TRBJ1-2; maybe TRBD1 (5 bases). The germline CDR1 and CDR2 sequences are GTSNPN and SVGIG (reference sequence). The CDR3 sequence is 12 residues long. Between the trimmed V and J ends, which lost 8 bases and 4 bases, there was a span of 14 bases. CDR3 sequence reads: CAKRDGGYGYTF. Written as DNA, the CDR3 is TGTGCCAAACGGGACGGCGGCTATGGCTACACCTTC.

The V and J genes are TRBV11-2 and TRBJ2-6; 8 nucleotides align to TRBD1. The CDR3 loop spans 17 amino acids. Germline V lookup: CDR1 SGHAT, CDR2 FQNNGV. V shed 5 bases, J shed 1 base, and the junction held 7 bases outside the gene matches. The CDR3 DNA reads as TGTGCCAGCAGCACAACAGGGGGTCTTTCTGGGGCCAACGTCCTGACTTTC. Translation gives CASSTTGGLSGANVLTF.

As for this clone: The identical CDR3 is also encoded by other nucleotide sequences in the sample. This rearrangement joins TRBV30 to TRBJ1-3; D is unclear. Germline V gene sequence: CDR1 GTSNPN, CDR2 SVGIG (reference sequence). The CDR3 totals 12 residues. Trimming stripped 2 bases from V and 1 base from J, with 3 bases between. CDR3 amino acids: CAWSSSGNTIYF. Written as DNA, the CDR3 is TGTGCCTGGAGTTCATCTGGAAACACCATATATTTT.

This chain connects TRBV7-9 to TRBJ2-5; D perhaps matches TRBD2 (6 bases). Trimming cost V 8 bases and J 4 bases, with 11 bases left between them. Germline CDR1 and CDR2: SEHNR and FQNEAQ (reference sequence). The CDR3 runs 12 residues. The CDR3 DNA sequence: TGTGCCAGCTTCCAGGGAGGAGAGACCCAGTACTTC. This codes for CASFQGGETQYF.

J is TRBJ1-5 and V is TRBV2; weak D call: TRBD1 (6 bases). The germline V and J ends were trimmed by 3 bases and 4 bases, with 10 bases remaining between them. The CDR3 has 14 amino acids. CDR1 and CDR2 from the germline V gene are SNHLY and FYNNEI. The CDR3 reads CASSEEQGNQPQHF. CDR3 in DNA: TGTGCCAGCAGTGAGGAACAGGGTAATCAGCCCCAGCATTTT.

This clone was counted a single time. The CDR3 here is CASRGDRRSSYEQYF. CDR3 nucleotides: TGTGCCAGTAGGGGGGACCGTCGGAGCTCCTACGAGCAGTACTTC. The rearrangement uses TRBV19 and TRBJ2-7; D may correspond to TRBD1 or TRBD2 (5 bases each). Trimming took off 6 bases at V and 0 bases at J, with 15 bases between the two ends. The CDR3 totals 15 residues. Germline CDR1 is LNHDA and CDR2 is SQIVND (reference sequence).

Comments on this clone: Other DNA sequences in this specimen translate into the identical CDR3. This chain links TRBV28 with TRBJ1-5, with 9 bases matching TRBD1. Trimming took 6 bases from V and 4 from J; bases not matched to a gene: 4. Germline values: CDR1 MDHEN, CDR2 SYDVKM. CDR3 length equals 14 residues. CDR3 amino acids: CASSTGQGNQPQHF. In DNA form, the CDR3 reads TGTGCCAGCAGCACGGGACAGGGTAATCAGCCCCAGCATTTT.